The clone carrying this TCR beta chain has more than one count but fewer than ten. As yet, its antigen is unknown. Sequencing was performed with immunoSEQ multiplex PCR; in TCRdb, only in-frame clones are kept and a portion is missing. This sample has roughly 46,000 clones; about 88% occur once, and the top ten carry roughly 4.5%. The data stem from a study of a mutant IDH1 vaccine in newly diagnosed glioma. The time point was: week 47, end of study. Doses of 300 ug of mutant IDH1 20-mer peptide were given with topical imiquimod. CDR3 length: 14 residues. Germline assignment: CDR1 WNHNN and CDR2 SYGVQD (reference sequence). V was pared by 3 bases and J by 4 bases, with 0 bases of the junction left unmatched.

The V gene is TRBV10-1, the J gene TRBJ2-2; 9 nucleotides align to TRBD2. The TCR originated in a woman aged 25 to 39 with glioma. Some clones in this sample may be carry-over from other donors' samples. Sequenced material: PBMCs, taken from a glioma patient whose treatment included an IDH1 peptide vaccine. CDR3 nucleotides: TGCGCCAGCAGTGATAGCGGGAGCACCGGGGAGCTGTTTTTT. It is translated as CASSDSGSTGELFF.